Included here is one T cell receptor (beta chain) sequence, with context. CDR3 size: 15 residues. Trimming removed 0 bases from V and 6 bases from J; junction bases left unmatched: 1. Germline CDR1 is SNHLY and CDR2 is FYNNEI. The data derive from a study of blood T cell repertoires in COVID-19. The wider study: COVID-19 samples from acute and convalescent phases originated in the United States, Italy and Spain. PBMCs, B-cell-depleted T cells, or T cells were the source of the cDNA or gDNA that made up the material.

The protocol was immunoSEQ multiplex PCR, while the TCRdb copy is restricted to in-frame clones and leaves out a portion. The repertoire holds about 240,000 clones, with about 86% as singletons. The chain links TRBV2 to TRBJ1-5, with 11 bases fitting TRBD1. This TCR was sampled from a man aged 60 to 69 with acute or convalescent COVID-19. The sample consisted of peripheral blood. CDR3 nucleotides: TGTGCCAGCAGTGAAGCCGGGACAGGGGGTCAGCCCCAGCATTTT. It is translated as CASSEAGTGGQPQHF.